The 24 T cell receptor beta chains below all came from one sample that was sequenced in a study of PD-1 blockade in classical Hodgkin lymphoma. Assay used: immunoSEQ multiplex PCR; TCRdb lists only in-frame clones, some missing. The sample consists of 15,000 to 20,000 clones, roughly 60% of them appearing once. All trial patients relapsed after autologous stem cell transplantation. The material was peripheral blood mononuclear cells (PBMCs), obtained before the second cycle of nivolumab. The receptors here all came from a human donor with classical Hodgkin lymphoma.

The chain is built from TRBV5-4 and TRBJ2-5; 7 nucleotides match TRBD1. This CDR3 is built from 13 residues. Germline loops: CDR1 SGHNT, CDR2 YYREEE (reference sequence). After removal of 4 bases from V and 5 bases from J, the junction contained 5 bases not matched to a gene. The CDR3 DNA reads as TGTGCCAGCAGCAAAACAGGGGTGGAGACCCAGTACTTC. It encodes CASSKTGVETQYF. The full variable domain, rest sourced from reference TRBV5-4 and TRBJ2-5, is ETGVTQSPTHLIKTRGQQVTLRCSSQSGHNTVSWYQQALGQGPQFIFQYYREEENGRGNFPPRFSGLQFPNYSSELNVNALELDDSALYLCASSKTGVETQYFGPGTRLLVL.

A few counts support this clone. The V call is TRBV9, the J call TRBJ2-1; 15 bases line up with TRBD2. V shed 4 bases, J shed 7 bases, and the junction held 9 bases outside the gene matches. CDR1 and CDR2 (germline): SGDLS, YYNGEE. This CDR3 contains 17 residues. The CDR3 DNA sequence: TGTGCCAGCAGCCCCGGGTTGGGGACTAGCGGGAGGAATGAGCAGTTCTTC. It translates to CASSPGLGTSGRNEQFF. Supplemented by reference TRBV9 and TRBJ2-1, the full variable domain reads DSGVTQTPKHLITATGQRVTLRCSPRSGDLSVYWYQQSLDQGLQFLIQYYNGEERAKGNILERFSAQQFPDLHSELNLSSLELGDSALYFCASSPGLGTSGRNEQFFGPGTRLTVL.

The chain is built from TRBV5-8 and TRBJ1-6; no definite D call. With 4 bases removed from V and 8 bases from J, the gap between germline ends came to 13 bases. There are 14 residues in the CDR3. Per germline, CDR1 SGHTS and CDR2 YDEGEE. The CDR3 coding sequence is TGTGCCAGCAGCCCCGCGGAGAGGTATTCACCCCTCCACTTT. Amino acids: CASSPAERYSPLHF.

The gene calls are TRBV5-1 and TRBJ2-3; 10 nucleotides line up with TRBD2. The CDR3 is 15 amino acids. Trimming at V came to 3 bases and at J to 2 bases, leaving 3 bases not matched to a gene. Germline lookup yields CDR1 SGHRS and CDR2 YFSETQ. CDR3 in DNA: TGCGCCAGCAGCTATAGCGGGAGGAACACAGATACGCAGTATTTT. This codes for CASSYSGRNTDTQYF.

This chain joins TRBV18 and TRBJ2-1, with TRBD2 matching over 9 bases. Germline V gene data show CDR1 as KGHSH and CDR2 as LQKENI. V shed 5 bases and J 7 bases; nucleotides not matched to a gene: 6. This CDR3 region has 14 residues. The CDR3 region has the DNA TGTGCCAGCTCAGGGCTAGCGGGACGGAATGAGCAGTTCTTC. As protein: CASSGLAGRNEQFF.

This clone appeared a few times. V is TRBV7-3 and J is TRBJ2-2; 9 bases map to TRBD2. The CDR3 runs to 15 residues. From germline, CDR1 is SGHTA and CDR2 FQGTGA. J lost 5 bases, V lost 3 bases, and 4 bases had no gene match. The CDR3, as DNA: TGTGCCAGCAGCTTTAGCGGGAGTGAAACCGGGGAGCTGTTTTTT. Translating gives CASSFSGSETGELFF.

The rearrangement uses TRBV12-2 and TRBJ2-1; TRBD2, the D gene given by the table, was not confirmed from the DNA. TRBV12-2 corresponds to a pseudogene. CDR3 length equals 19 residues. The CDR3 loop is CASRIWTSGRAETYNEQFF. The CDR3 nucleotides are TGTGCAAGTCGCATCTGGACTAGCGGGAGGGCCGAAACCTACAATGAGCAGTTCTTC.

The gene calls are TRBV28 and TRBJ2-2, with TRBD2 as a possible D gene (5 bases). V was trimmed by 2 bases and J by 4 bases, leaving 11 bases between them. This CDR3 comprises 15 residues. Germline CDR1 MDHEN, CDR2 SYDVKM. The CDR3 coding sequence is TGTGCCAGCAGTTTACTCCGGGCGGGCACCGGGGAGCTGTTTTTT. Amino acids: CASSLLRAGTGELFF.

This chain links TRBV15 with TRBJ1-1; a possible D gene is TRBD1 (5 bases). The CDR3 is 14 amino acids. Germline V gene sequence: CDR1 LNHNV, CDR2 YYDKDF (reference sequence). The V gene lost 3 bases and the J gene lost 1 base, with 9 bases spanning the gap. CDR3 residues: CATSRARANTEAFF. The DNA for the CDR3 is TGTGCCACCAGCAGGGCCAGGGCGAACACTGAAGCTTTCTTT.

This chain connects TRBV6-1 to TRBJ2-7, with 7 bases aligning to TRBD1. With 10 bases clipped from V and 0 bases from J, the junction kept 6 bases outside the gene matches. Per germline, CDR1 MNHNS and CDR2 SASEGT. This CDR3 contains 13 residues. The CDR3 DNA sequence: TGTGCCACCGTCGGGACAGACTCCTACGAGCAGTACTTC. This gives the protein CATVGTDSYEQYF.

The genes are TRBV6-5 and TRBJ2-3, with D possibly being TRBD2 (6 bases). The germline V gene encodes CDR1 MNHEY and CDR2 SVGAGI. The CDR3 consists of 14 residues. V was clipped by 7 bases and J by 4 bases, with 15 bases between them. The CDR3 region has the DNA TGTGCCAGCATCCTCCGGGGAGGTTCAGATACGCAGTATTTT. Encoded protein: CASILRGGSDTQYF.

The J gene is TRBJ2-5, the V gene TRBV12-5; D gene uncertain. Trimming stripped 1 base from V and 2 bases from J, with 2 bases between. The germline V gene encodes CDR1 LGHNT and CDR2 FRNRAP. This CDR3 has 12 amino acids. The CDR3 bases are TGTGCTAGTGGTTTGGGGCAAGAGACCCAGTACTTC. Translated: CASGLGQETQYF.

The rearrangement links TRBV9 to TRBJ2-6, with 8 bases lining up with TRBD1. This CDR3 has 18 residues. Germline V lookup: CDR1 SGDLS, CDR2 YYNGEE. The V segment lost 5 bases and the J segment 2 bases; nucleotides outside the gene matches: 12. As DNA, the CDR3 is TGTGCCAGCAGTGATAAACAGGGGGAACTCACTGGGGCCAACGTCCTGACTTTC. Translation gives CASSDKQGELTGANVLTF.

J is TRBJ2-6 and V is TRBV5-1, with 10 bases matching TRBD1. J was trimmed by 0 bases and V by 3 bases; bases with no gene match: 6. The CDR3 is 18 residues long. The germline V gene encodes CDR1 SGHRS and CDR2 YFSETQ. CDR3 nucleotide sequence: TGCGCCAGCAGCTGGGGGGACAGGGGAGGCTCTGGGGCCAACGTCCTGACTTTC. This translates into CASSWGDRGGSGANVLTF. The whole variable domain, filled in from reference TRBV5-1 and TRBJ2-6, reads KAGVTQTPRYLIKTRGQQVTLSCSPISGHRSVSWYQQTPGQGLQFLFEYFSETQRNKGNFPGRFSGRQFSNSRSEMNVSTLELGDSALYLCASSWGDRGGSGANVLTFGAGSRLTVL.

J is TRBJ2-2 and V is TRBV18; D is perhaps TRBD1 (6 bases). CDR1 KGHSH and CDR2 LQKENI come from the germline V gene. V was cut by 2 bases and J by 5 bases, with 15 bases left in between. CDR3 length equals 16 residues. Here the CDR3 DNA reads TGTGCCAGCTCACCAGAGCTTACAGGGTGGACCGGGGAGCTGTTTTTT. It encodes CASSPELTGWTGELFF.

The gene calls are TRBV5-4 and TRBJ2-2, with D uncertain. The CDR3 is 16 amino acids. V was clipped by 0 bases and J by 1 base, with 10 bases between them. Germline-derived CDR1 and CDR2 are SGHNT and YYREEE (reference sequence). This CDR3 reads CASSLGLTENTGELFF. The CDR3 DNA follows: TGTGCCAGCAGCTTGGGACTGACGGAGAACACCGGGGAGCTGTTTTTT.

This chain joins TRBV4-2 and TRBJ2-3; 9 bases are shared with TRBD2. Germline V gene sequence: CDR1 LGHNA, CDR2 YNFKEQ. Trimming took 3 bases from V and 0 from J; bases not matched to a gene: 10. The CDR3 length is 18 residues. The CDR3 loop is CASSQVYSGSLSTDTQYF. The CDR3 DNA follows: TGTGCCAGCAGCCAGGTCTATAGCGGGAGCCTAAGCACAGATACGCAGTATTTT.

V gene TRBV18 combines with J gene TRBJ2-5; D not resolved. The ends were cut back, 0 bases at V and 5 bases at J, with 16 bases in the middle. The CDR3 has 16 residues. Germline lookup yields CDR1 KGHSH and CDR2 LQKENI. CDR3 sequence reads: CASSPPYPTIRETQYF. In DNA, the CDR3 is TGTGCCAGCTCACCACCGTATCCCACTATACGGGAGACCCAGTACTTC.

V gene TRBV5-6 combines with J gene TRBJ2-7, with 10 bases matching TRBD1. CDR1 is SGHDT, CDR2 YYEEEE, per germline. V was clipped by 4 bases and J by 7 bases; unmatched bases: 8. The CDR3 covers 14 residues. This CDR3 is CASSPGTGVREQYF. The CDR3 bases are TGTGCCAGCAGCCCCGGGACAGGGGTGCGTGAGCAGTACTTC. Drawing the rest from reference TRBV5-6 and TRBJ2-7, the complete variable domain is DAGVTQSPTHLIKTRGQQVTLRCSPKSGHDTVSWYQQALGQGPQFIFQYYEEEERQRGNFPDRFSGHQFPNYSSELNVNALLLGDSALYLCASSPGTGVREQYFGPGTRLTVT.

The chain is built from TRBV6-6 and TRBJ1-2; no reliable D call. Trimming cost V 11 bases and J 0 bases, with 13 bases left between them. From germline, CDR1 is MNHNY and CDR2 SVGAGI (reference sequence). The CDR3 contains 13 residues. The CDR3 DNA is TGTGCCGACTCGGTAGACCCTAACTATGGCTACACCTTC. Its translation: CADSVDPNYGYTF.

The chain joins TRBV4-1 to TRBJ2-7; no clear D. This CDR3 comprises 13 residues. Germline CDR1 and CDR2: MGHRA and YSYEKL. V lost 8 bases and J lost 3, with 14 bases in between. The CDR3 region is CASALIRDYEQYF. The CDR3 DNA follows: TGCGCCAGCGCTCTGATAAGGGACTACGAGCAGTACTTC.

This clone was seen just once. The V gene is TRBV10-3, the J gene TRBJ2-3; no firm D call. CDR1 is ENHRY and CDR2 is SYGVKD in the germline V gene. Trimming stripped 5 bases from V and 3 bases from J, with 15 bases between. The CDR3 runs 15 residues. The CDR3 loop reads CAISRSGEATDTQYF. For the CDR3, the DNA is TGTGCCATCAGTCGCTCTGGGGAAGCGACAGATACGCAGTATTTT.

J is TRBJ2-3 and V is TRBV19; D is perhaps TRBD2 (6 bases). The germline CDR1 and CDR2 sequences are LNHDA and SQIVND (reference sequence). This CDR3 comprises 13 residues. V gave up 6 bases and J gave up 7 bases, with 14 bases separating them. CDR3 loop: CASSPNGGNTQYF. The CDR3 DNA follows: TGTGCCAGTAGCCCTAACGGGGGTAATACGCAGTATTTT.

The CDR3 nucleotides read TGTGCCAGCAGTGAATCCATTTCTCCCCACGAGCAGTACTTC. It translates to CASSESISPHEQYF. This chain connects TRBV25-1 to TRBJ2-7; D is unresolved. Germline loops: CDR1 MGHDK, CDR2 SYGVNS. V dropped 1 base and J dropped 5 bases, with 12 bases sitting between them. This CDR3 is built from 14 residues.